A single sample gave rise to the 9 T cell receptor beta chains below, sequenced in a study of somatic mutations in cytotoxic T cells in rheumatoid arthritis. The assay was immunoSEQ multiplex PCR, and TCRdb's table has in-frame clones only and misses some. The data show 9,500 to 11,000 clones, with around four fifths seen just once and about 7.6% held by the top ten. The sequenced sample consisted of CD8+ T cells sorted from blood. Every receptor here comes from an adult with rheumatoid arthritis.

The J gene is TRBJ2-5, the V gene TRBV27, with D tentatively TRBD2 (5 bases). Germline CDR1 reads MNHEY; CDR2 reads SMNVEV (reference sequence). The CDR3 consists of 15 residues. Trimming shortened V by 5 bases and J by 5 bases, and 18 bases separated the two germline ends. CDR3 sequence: CASSLLYSGVETQYF. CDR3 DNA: TGTGCCAGCAGTCTCCTTTATTCCGGGGTGGAGACCCAGTACTTC.

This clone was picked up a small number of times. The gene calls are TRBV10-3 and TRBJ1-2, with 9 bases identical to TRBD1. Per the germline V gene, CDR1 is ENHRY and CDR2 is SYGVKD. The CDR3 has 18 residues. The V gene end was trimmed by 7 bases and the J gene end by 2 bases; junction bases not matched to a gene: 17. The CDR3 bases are TGTGCCATCAACCAAAAGGGACAGGGCGGAGGGGTGAACTATGGCTACACCTTC. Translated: CAINQKGQGGGVNYGYTF.

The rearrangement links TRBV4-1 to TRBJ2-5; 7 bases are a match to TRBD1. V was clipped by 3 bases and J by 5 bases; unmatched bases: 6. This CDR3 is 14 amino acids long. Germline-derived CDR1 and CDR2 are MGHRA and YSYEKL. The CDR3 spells CASSHGTGVETQYF. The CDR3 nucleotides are TGCGCCAGCAGCCATGGTACAGGGGTGGAGACCCAGTACTTC.

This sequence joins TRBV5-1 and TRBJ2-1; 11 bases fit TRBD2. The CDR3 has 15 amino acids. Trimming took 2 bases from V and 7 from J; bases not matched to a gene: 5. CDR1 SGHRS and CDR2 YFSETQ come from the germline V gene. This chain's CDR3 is CASSFTSGSLNEQFF. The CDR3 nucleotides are TGCGCCAGCAGCTTTACTAGCGGGAGTTTGAATGAGCAGTTCTTC.

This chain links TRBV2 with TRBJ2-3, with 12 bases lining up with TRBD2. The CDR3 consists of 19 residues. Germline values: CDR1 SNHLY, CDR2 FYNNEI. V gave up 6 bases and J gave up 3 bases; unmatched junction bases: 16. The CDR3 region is CASSPRVLAGGPWTDTQYF. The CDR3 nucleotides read TGTGCCAGCAGCCCAAGGGTGCTAGCGGGAGGGCCATGGACAGATACGCAGTATTTT.

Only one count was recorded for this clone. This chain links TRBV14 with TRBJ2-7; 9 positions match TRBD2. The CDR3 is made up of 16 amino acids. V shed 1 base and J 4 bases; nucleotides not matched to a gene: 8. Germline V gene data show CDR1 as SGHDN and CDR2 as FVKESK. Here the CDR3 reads CASSQGTAGGSYEQYF. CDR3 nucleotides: TGTGCCAGCAGCCAAGGTACAGCGGGAGGATCATACGAGCAGTACTTC.

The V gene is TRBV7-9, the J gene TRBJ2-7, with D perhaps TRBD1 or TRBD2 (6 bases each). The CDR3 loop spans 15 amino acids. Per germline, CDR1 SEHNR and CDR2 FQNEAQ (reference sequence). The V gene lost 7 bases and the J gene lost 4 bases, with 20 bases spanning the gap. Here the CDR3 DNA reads TGTGCCAGCATCCTCGGGAAGGGGGGAGCTTACGAGCAGTACTTC. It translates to CASILGKGGAYEQYF.

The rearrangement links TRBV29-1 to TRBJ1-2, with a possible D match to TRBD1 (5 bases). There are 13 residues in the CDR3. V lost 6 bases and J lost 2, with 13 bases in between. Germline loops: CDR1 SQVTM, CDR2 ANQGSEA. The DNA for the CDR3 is TGCAGCGTCGGTGTGGGGCCGAACTATGGCTACACCTTC. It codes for CSVGVGPNYGYTF.

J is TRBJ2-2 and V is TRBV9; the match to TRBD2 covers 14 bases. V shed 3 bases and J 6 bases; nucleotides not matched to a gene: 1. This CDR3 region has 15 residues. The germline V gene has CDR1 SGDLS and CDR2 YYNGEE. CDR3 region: CASSGLAGGSGELFF. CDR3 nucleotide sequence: TGTGCCAGCAGCGGACTAGCGGGGGGGTCCGGGGAGCTGTTTTTT.